The 23 T cell receptor beta chains reported below all come from one sample, sequenced in a study of blood T cell repertoires in COVID-19. Data came from immunoSEQ multiplex PCR; TCRdb stores just in-frame clones and leaves some out. The sample has 360,000 or so clones; roughly 90% are singletons. Sequences were obtained from PBMCs or T cells enriched from blood (not recorded which). The source of these receptors is a woman aged 30 to 39 who had been exposed to COVID-19.

V and J are TRBV12-3 or TRBV12-4 and TRBJ2-2; D ambiguous. V was cut by 6 bases and J by 5 bases, with 10 bases left in between. CDR3 length: 13 residues. As DNA, the CDR3 is TGTGCCAGCAGGAACGACTGGACCGGGGAGCTGTTTTTT. Translated: CASRNDWTGELFF.

This chain uses TRBV18 with TRBJ1-2; TRBD1 matches 7 bases. The CDR3 spans 15 residues. The junction had 11 bases not matched to a gene; V was cut back by 4 bases and J by 6 bases. Germline CDR1 reads KGHSH; CDR2 reads LQKENI. The CDR3 DNA is TGTGCCAGCTCACAACAGGGGATGAGGTCGGATGGCTACACCTTC. Its protein product is CASSQQGMRSDGYTF. Full variable domain (missing parts from reference TRBV18 and TRBJ1-2): NAGVMQNPRHLVRRRGQEARLRCSPMKGHSHVYWYRQLPEEGLKFMVYLQKENIIDESGMPKERFSAEFPKEGPSILRIQQVVRGDSAAYFCASSQQGMRSDGYTFGSGTRLTVV.

This chain joins TRBV28 and TRBJ1-6, with D perhaps TRBD1 (5 bases). V was shortened by 1 base and J by 14 bases, with 12 bases between the two germline ends. This CDR3 spans 13 amino acids. Per the germline V gene, CDR1 is MDHEN and CDR2 is SYDVKM. The CDR3 DNA follows: TGTGCCAGCAGTTTATCGGCAGGGCTCACCCTCCACTTT. Its translation: CASSLSAGLTLHF. Full variable domain (remainder filled in from reference TRBV28 and TRBJ1-6): DVKVTQSSRYLVKRTGEKVFLECVQDMDHENMFWYRQDPGLGLRLIYFSYDVKMKEKGDIPEGYSVSREKKERFSLILESASTNQTSMYLCASSLSAGLTLHFGNGTRLTVT.

The J gene is TRBJ1-4, the V gene TRBV9; 9 bases fit TRBD1. Germline trimming cut 3 bases from V and 8 bases from J; bases unmatched to any gene: 5. Germline V gene sequence: CDR1 SGDLS, CDR2 YYNGEE. This CDR3 region has 14 residues. This CDR3 reads CASSAGQGKEKLFF. The DNA of the CDR3 is TGTGCCAGCAGCGCGGGACAGGGAAAGGAAAAACTGTTTTTT.

This chain uses TRBV5-6 with TRBJ1-2, with TRBD1 matching 10 bases. The CDR3 is 16 amino acids. Germline V lookup: CDR1 SGHDT, CDR2 YYEEEE. With 0 bases clipped from V and 2 bases from J, the junction kept 4 bases outside the gene matches. CDR3 protein: CASSLAPGQGNYGYTF. The CDR3 DNA follows: TGTGCCAGCAGCTTGGCCCCGGGACAGGGGAACTATGGCTACACCTTC.

CDR3 bases: TGTGCCAGCAGTTTATCATCCGGGGGTGGCAATGAGCAGTTCTTC. Its protein product is CASSLSSGGGNEQFF. The rearrangement joins TRBV27 to TRBJ2-1; D perhaps matches TRBD2 (6 bases). Germline-derived CDR1 and CDR2 are MNHEY and SMNVEV (reference sequence). The CDR3 runs to 15 residues. Deletions cut 0 bases from V and 6 bases from J, with 12 bases between.

This chain connects TRBV19 to TRBJ2-2; 7 bases line up with TRBD2. The V gene's germline CDR1 is LNHDA and CDR2 SQIVND (reference sequence). The CDR3 length is 17 residues. With V trimmed by 3 bases and J by 7 bases, 14 bases remained unmatched. The CDR3 nucleotides are TGTGCCAGTAGTATTCTCCGCGGGAGCGGTAGTGACGGGGAGCTGTTTTTT. This encodes CASSILRGSGSDGELFF.

The chain uses TRBV19 and TRBJ1-6; D is ambiguous. Germline V CDR1 and CDR2: LNHDA, SQIVND (reference sequence). V was trimmed by 3 bases and J by 7 bases, leaving 7 bases between them. The CDR3 consists of 13 residues. The CDR3 protein is CASSIRPNSPLHF. The CDR3 DNA sequence: TGTGCCAGTAGTATCAGGCCGAATTCACCCCTCCACTTT.

This sequence joins TRBV27 and TRBJ1-2, with 7 bases that match TRBD1. This CDR3 has 12 residues. V was clipped by 9 bases and J by 4 bases; unmatched bases: 5. Germline V gives CDR1 MNHEY, CDR2 SMNVEV (reference sequence). CDR3 protein: CASYRGGYGYTF. CDR3 nucleotides: TGTGCCAGTTACAGGGGTGGCTATGGCTACACCTTC.

This clone was seen only once. The chain uses TRBV28 and TRBJ2-1; 7 bases map to TRBD2. CDR1 is MDHEN, CDR2 SYDVKM, per germline. The junction had 6 bases not matched to a gene; V was cut back by 7 bases and J by 6 bases. The CDR3 is 13 amino acids. The CDR3, as DNA: TGTGCCAGCACGGGACTAAACCCCAATGAGCAGTTCTTC. Encoded protein: CASTGLNPNEQFF.

The chain links TRBV7-2 to TRBJ2-5, with 9 positions matching TRBD2. Germline V gene sequence: CDR1 SGHTA, CDR2 FQGNSA. The CDR3 extends over 15 amino acids. V shed 5 bases and J 5 bases; nucleotides not matched to a gene: 9. The CDR3 nucleotides read TGTGCCAGCAGCACTTTAGCGGGAGTGAGGGAGACCCAGTACTTC. Translated, it gives CASSTLAGVRETQYF.

This clone was counted only a few times. This rearrangement joins TRBV3-1 (or the pseudogene TRBV3-2) to TRBJ1-3; D is ambiguous. Germline-derived CDR1 and CDR2 are LGHDT and YNNKEL (reference sequence). The CDR3 consists of 12 residues. Trimming cost V 4 bases and J 4 bases, with 5 bases left between them. The DNA of the CDR3 is TGTGCCAGCAGCCCGGGGGGAAACACCATATATTTT. This sequence encodes CASSPGGNTIYF.

The V and J genes are TRBV2 and TRBJ2-7; a possible D gene is TRBD1 (6 bases). From germline, CDR1 is SNHLY and CDR2 FYNNEI. The CDR3 has 12 amino acids. Trimming removed 10 bases from V and 3 bases from J, with 13 bases in between. CDR3 nucleotide sequence: TGTGCCACCCAGAGAGGGGGCTACGAGCAGTACTTC. It yields the protein CATQRGGYEQYF.

J is TRBJ1-2 and V is TRBV7-6, with 11 bases lining up with TRBD1. V dropped 4 bases and J dropped 7; count of bases not matched to a gene: 8. CDR3 size: 15 residues. CDR1 is SGHVS and CDR2 is FNYEAQ in the germline V gene. The CDR3 DNA follows: TGTGCCAGCAGCTCAGGACAGGGGGCATTAGGTGGCTACACCTTC. Translating it yields CASSSGQGALGGYTF.

The chain is built from TRBV19 and TRBJ1-5, with D perhaps TRBD1 (5 bases). The CDR3 is 16 residues long. V lost 4 bases to trimming and J lost 4 bases, with 17 bases between them. CDR1 is LNHDA, CDR2 SQIVND, per germline (reference sequence). For the CDR3, the DNA is TGTGCCAGTAGTACGACCCCCGGGACTAAGAATCAGCCCCAGCATTTT. This gives the protein CASSTTPGTKNQPQHF.

V is TRBV6-5 and J is TRBJ1-4; no reliable D call. Germline V gives CDR1 MNHEY, CDR2 SVGAGI. The CDR3 sequence is 15 residues long. V lost 0 bases, J lost 8 bases, and 13 bases lay in between. The CDR3 sequence: CASSYSIGRKEKLFF. In DNA, the CDR3 is TGTGCCAGCAGTTACTCGATAGGGAGGAAGGAAAAACTGTTTTTT.

This chain links TRBV27 with TRBJ2-3; 12 bases match TRBD2. The germline V gene encodes CDR1 MNHEY and CDR2 SMNVEV (reference sequence). The CDR3 runs to 16 residues. Unmatched junction bases numbered 5, after V lost 3 bases and J lost 4 bases. The CDR3 nucleotides read TGTGCCAGCAGTTTGGGGACTAGCGGGTACGCAGATACGCAGTATTTT. Protein: CASSLGTSGYADTQYF.

This clone was detected only a few times. The chain recombines TRBV10-1 with TRBJ2-5; 8 bases align to TRBD1. Germline CDR1 is WNHNN and CDR2 is SYGVQD (reference sequence). There are 14 residues in the CDR3. Unmatched junction bases numbered 2, after V lost 3 bases and J lost 2 bases. The CDR3: CASSEGQGQETQYF. CDR3 nucleotide sequence: TGCGCCAGCAGTGAAGGACAGGGACAAGAGACCCAGTACTTC.

The chain carries TRBV7-2 and TRBJ1-2; 9 bases are a match to TRBD1. The CDR3 sequence is 16 residues long. With 5 bases clipped from V and 4 bases from J, the junction kept 11 bases outside the gene matches. Germline V gives CDR1 SGHTA, CDR2 FQGNSA. CDR3 protein: CASSLEDRGVRYGYTF. CDR3 in DNA: TGTGCCAGCAGCCTTGAGGACAGGGGTGTGCGCTATGGCTACACCTTC.

J is TRBJ2-2 and V is TRBV5-1, with 13 bases that match TRBD2. The CDR3 totals 17 residues. V gave up 3 bases and J gave up 2 bases; unmatched junction bases: 4. CDR1 is SGHRS and CDR2 is YFSETQ in the germline V gene. The CDR3 DNA is TGCGCCAGCAGCTCGGGGACTAGCGGGGCTAACACCGGGGAGCTGTTTTTT. It is translated as CASSSGTSGANTGELFF.

The chain has TRBV4-2 and TRBJ1-3, with D maybe TRBD1 (5 bases). The germline CDR1 and CDR2 sequences are LGHNA and YNFKEQ. V lost 0 bases and J lost 0, with 12 bases in between. CDR3 length: 17 amino acids. The CDR3 DNA follows: TGTGCCAGCAGCCAAGATATCGGGGGAAGCTCTGGAAACACCATATATTTT. Translated, it gives CASSQDIGGSSGNTIYF.

This rearrangement joins TRBV4-1 to TRBJ2-2; the match to TRBD1 covers 7 bases. J gave up 1 base and V 2 bases, and 1 base lay outside the gene matches. The CDR3 loop spans 15 amino acids. CDR1 is MGHRA and CDR2 is YSYEKL in the germline V gene. The CDR3 reads CASSQHRGNTGELFF. As DNA, the CDR3 is TGCGCCAGCAGCCAACACAGGGGGAACACCGGGGAGCTGTTTTTT.

The rearrangement uses TRBV28 and TRBJ1-2; the match to TRBD1 covers 7 bases. From germline, CDR1 is MDHEN and CDR2 SYDVKM. Trimming removed 5 bases from V and 3 bases from J; junction bases left unmatched: 6. This CDR3 has 14 amino acids. The CDR3 sequence: CASSTGQSHYGYTF. DNA for the CDR3: TGTGCCAGCAGTACGGGACAGTCACACTATGGCTACACCTTC.